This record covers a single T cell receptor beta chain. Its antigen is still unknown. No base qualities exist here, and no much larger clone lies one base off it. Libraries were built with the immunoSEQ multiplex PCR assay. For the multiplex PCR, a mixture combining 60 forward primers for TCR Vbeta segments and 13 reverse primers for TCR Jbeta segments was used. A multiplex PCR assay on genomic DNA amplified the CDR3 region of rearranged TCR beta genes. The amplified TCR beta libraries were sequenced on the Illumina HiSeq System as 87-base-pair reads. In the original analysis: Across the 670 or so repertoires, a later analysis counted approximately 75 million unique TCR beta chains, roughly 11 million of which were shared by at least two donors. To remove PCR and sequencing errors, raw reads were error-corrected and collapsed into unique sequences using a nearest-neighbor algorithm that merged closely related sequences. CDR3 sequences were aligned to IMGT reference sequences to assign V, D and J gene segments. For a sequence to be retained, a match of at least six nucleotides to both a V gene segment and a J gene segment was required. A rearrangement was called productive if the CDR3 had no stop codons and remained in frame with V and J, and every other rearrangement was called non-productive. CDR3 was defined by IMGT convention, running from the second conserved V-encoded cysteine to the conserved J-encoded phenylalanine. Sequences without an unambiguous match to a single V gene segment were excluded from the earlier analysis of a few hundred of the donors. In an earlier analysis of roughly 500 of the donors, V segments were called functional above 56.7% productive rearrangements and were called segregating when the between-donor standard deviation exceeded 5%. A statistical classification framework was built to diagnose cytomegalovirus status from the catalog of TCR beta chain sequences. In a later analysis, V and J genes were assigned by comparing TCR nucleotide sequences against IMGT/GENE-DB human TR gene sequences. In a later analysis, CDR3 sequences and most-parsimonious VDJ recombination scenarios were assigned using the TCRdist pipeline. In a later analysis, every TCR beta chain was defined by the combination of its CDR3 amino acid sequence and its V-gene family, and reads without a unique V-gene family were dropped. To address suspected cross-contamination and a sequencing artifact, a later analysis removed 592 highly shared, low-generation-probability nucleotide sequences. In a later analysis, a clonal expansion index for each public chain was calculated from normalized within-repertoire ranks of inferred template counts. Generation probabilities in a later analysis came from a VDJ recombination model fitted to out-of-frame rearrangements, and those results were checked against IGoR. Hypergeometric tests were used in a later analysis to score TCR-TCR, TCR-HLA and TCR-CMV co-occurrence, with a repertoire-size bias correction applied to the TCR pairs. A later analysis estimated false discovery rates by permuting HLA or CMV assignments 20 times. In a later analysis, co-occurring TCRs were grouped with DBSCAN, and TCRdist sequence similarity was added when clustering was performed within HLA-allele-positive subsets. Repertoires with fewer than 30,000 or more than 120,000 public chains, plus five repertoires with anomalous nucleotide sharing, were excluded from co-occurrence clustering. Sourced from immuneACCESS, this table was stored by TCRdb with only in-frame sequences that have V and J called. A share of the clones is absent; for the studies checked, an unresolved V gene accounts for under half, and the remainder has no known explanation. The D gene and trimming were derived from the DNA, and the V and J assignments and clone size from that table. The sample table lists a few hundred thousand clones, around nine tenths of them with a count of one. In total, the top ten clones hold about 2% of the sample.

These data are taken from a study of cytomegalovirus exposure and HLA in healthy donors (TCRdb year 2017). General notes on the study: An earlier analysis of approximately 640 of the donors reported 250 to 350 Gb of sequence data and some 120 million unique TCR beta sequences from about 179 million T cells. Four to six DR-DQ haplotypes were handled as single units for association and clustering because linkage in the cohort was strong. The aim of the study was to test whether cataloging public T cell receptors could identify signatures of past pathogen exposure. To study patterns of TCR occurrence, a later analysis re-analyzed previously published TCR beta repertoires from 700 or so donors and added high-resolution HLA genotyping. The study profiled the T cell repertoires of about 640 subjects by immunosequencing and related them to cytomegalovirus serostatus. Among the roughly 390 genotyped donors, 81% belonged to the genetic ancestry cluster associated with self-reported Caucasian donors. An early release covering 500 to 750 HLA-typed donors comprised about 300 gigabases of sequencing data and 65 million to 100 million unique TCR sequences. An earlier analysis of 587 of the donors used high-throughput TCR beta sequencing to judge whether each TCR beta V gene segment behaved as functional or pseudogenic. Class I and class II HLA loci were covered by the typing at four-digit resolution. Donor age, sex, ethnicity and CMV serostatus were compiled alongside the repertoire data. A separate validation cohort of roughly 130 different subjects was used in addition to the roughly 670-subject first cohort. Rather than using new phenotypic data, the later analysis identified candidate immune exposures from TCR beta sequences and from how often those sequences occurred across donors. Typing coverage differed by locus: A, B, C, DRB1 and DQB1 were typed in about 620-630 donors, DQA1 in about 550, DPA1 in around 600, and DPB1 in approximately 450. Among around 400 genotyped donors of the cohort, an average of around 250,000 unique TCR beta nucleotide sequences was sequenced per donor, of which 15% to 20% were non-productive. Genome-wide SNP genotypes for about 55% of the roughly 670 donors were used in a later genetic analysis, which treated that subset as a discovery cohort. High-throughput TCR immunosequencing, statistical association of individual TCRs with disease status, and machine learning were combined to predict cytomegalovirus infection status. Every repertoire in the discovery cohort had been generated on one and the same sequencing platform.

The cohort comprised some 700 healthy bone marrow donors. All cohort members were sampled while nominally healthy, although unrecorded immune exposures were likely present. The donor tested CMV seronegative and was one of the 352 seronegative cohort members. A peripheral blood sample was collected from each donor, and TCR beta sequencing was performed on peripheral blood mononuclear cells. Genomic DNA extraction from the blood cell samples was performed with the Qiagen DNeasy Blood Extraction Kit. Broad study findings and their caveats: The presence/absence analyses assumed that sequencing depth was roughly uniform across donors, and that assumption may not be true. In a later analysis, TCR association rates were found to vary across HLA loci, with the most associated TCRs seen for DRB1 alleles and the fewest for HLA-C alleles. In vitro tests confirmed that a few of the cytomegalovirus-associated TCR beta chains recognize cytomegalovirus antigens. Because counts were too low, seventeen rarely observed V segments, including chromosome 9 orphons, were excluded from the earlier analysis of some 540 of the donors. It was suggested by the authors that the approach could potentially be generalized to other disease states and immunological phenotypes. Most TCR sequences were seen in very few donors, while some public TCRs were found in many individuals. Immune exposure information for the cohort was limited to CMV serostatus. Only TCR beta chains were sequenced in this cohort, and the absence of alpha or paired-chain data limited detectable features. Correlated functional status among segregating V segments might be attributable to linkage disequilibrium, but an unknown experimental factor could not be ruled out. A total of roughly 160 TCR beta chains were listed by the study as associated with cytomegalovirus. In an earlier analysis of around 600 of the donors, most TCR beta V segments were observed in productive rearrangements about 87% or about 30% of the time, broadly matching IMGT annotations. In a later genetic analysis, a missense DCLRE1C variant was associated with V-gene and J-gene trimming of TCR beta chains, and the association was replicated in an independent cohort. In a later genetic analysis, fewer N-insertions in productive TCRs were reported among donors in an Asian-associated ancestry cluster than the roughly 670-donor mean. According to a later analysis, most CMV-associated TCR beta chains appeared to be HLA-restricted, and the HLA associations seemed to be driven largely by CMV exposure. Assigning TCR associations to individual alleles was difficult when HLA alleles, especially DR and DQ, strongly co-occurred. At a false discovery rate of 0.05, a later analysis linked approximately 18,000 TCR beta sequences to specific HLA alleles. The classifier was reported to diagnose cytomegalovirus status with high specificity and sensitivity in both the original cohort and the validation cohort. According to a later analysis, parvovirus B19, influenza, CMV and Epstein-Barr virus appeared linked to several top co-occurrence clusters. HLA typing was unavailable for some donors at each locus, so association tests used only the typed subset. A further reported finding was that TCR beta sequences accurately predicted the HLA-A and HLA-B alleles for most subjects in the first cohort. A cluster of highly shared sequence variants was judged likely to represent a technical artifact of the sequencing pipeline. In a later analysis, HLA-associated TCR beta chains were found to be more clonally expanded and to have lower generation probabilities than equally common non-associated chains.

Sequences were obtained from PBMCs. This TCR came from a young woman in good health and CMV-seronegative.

The CDR3 protein is CASDSGGAVETQYF. The base sequence is TGTGCCTCCGATAGCGGGGGGGCCGTAGAGACCCAGTACTTC. Recombination linked TRBV30 to TRBJ2-5, and 11 junction bases match TRBD2. Trimmed from V: 7 bases; trimmed from J: 4 bases; junction bases lacking a gene match: 8. The CDR3 runs 14 residues from the cysteine to the phenylalanine. Kept here is only the CDR3 DNA, which spans 42 bases and is read in frame from base 1. The germline V gene (reference sequence) yields GTSNPN for CDR1 and SVGIG for CDR2.